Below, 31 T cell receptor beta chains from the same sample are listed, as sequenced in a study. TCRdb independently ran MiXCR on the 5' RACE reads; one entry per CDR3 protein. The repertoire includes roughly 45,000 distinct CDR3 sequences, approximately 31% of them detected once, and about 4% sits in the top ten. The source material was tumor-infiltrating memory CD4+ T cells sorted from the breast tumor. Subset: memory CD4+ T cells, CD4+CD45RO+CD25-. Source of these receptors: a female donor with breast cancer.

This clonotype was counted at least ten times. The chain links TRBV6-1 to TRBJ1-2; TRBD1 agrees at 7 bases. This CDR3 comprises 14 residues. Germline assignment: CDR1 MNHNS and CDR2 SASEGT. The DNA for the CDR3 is TGTGTTTCGGCAGGGGGAGGCTCTCTGAGTCGCTACACCTTC. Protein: CVSAGGGSLSRYTF.

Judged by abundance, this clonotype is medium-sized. CDR3: CSVEADSTSGRAGELFF. The CDR3 DNA reads TGCAGCGTTGAAGCCGACTCGACTAGCGGGAGGGCCGGGGAGCTGTTTTTT. The chain links TRBV29-1 to TRBJ2-2; 14 bases fit TRBD2. The CDR3 covers 17 residues. After removal of 1 base from V and 6 bases from J, the junction contained 7 bases not matched to a gene. The germline V gene has CDR1 SQVTM and CDR2 ANQGSEA.

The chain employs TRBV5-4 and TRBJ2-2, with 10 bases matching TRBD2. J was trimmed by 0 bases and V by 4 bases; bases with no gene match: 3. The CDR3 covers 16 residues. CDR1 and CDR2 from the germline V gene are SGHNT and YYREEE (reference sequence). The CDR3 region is CASSGLAASNTGELFF. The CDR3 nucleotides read TGTGCCAGCAGCGGACTAGCGGCCTCGAACACCGGGGAGCTGTTTTTT.

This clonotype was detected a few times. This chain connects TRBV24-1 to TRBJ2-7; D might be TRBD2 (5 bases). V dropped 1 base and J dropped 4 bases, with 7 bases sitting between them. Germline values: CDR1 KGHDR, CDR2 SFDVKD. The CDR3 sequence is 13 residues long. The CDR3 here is CATSDFSGYEQYF. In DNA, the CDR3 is TGTGCCACCAGTGATTTTTCGGGATACGAGCAGTACTTC.

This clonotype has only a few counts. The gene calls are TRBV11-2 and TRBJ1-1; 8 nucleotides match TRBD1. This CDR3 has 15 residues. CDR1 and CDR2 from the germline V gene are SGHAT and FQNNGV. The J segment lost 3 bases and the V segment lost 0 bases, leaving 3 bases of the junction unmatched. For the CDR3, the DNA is TGTGCCAGCAGCTTAGACGGGACAGGTCACACTGAAGCTTTCTTT. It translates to CASSLDGTGHTEAFF.

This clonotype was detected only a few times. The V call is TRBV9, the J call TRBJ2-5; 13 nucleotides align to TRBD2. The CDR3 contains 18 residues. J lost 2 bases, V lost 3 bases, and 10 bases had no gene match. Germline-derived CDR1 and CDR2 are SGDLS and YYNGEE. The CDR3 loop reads CASSAGTSGAQRQETQYF. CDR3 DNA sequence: TGTGCCAGCAGCGCGGGGACTAGCGGGGCTCAGAGACAAGAGACCCAGTACTTC.

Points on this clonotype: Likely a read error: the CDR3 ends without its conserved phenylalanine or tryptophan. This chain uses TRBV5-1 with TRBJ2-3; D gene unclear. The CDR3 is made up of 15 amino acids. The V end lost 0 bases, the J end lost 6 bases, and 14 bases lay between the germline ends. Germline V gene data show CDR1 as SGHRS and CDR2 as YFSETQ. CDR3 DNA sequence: TGCGCCAGCAGCTTGGGGGCCTACCAACCCGATACGCAGTATCTT. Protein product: CASSLGAYQPDTQYL.

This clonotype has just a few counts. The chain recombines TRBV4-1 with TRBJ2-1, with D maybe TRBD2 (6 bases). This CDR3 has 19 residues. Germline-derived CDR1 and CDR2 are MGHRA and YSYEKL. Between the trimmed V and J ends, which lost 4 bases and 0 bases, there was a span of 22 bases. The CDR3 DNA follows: TGCGCCAGCAGCCGACCTACGGGACTCTCCCGAGGCTCCTACAATGAGCAGTTCTTC. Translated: CASSRPTGLSRGSYNEQFF.

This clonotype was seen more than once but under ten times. The chain's CDR3 is CSAKTSGYNEQFF. Written as DNA, the CDR3 is TGCAGTGCTAAGACTAGCGGCTACAATGAGCAGTTCTTC. V usage is TRBV20-1 and J usage is TRBJ2-1; 9 nucleotides align to TRBD2. This CDR3 has 13 amino acids. The trim removed 4 bases at V and 3 bases at J, leaving 1 base unmatched. Germline loops: CDR1 DFQATT, CDR2 SNEGSKA (reference sequence).

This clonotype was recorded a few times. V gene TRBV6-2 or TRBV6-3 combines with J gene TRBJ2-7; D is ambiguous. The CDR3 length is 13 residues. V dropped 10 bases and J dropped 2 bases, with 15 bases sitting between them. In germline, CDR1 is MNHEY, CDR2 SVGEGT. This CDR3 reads CATKGFSTYEQYF. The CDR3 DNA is TGTGCCACCAAGGGTTTTTCAACCTACGAGCAGTACTTC.

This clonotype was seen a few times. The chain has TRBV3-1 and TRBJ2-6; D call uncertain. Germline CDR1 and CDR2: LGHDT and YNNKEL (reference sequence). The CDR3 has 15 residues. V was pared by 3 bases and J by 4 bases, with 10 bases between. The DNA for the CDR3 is TGTGCCAGCAGCCAGGATGGTACCGGGGCCAACGTCCTGACTTTC. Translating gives CASSQDGTGANVLTF.

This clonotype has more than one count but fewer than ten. The CDR3 sequence: CASSSIGLNTDTQYF. As DNA, the CDR3 is TGCGCCAGCAGCTCCATCGGACTAAACACAGATACGCAGTATTTT. V and J are TRBV5-1 and TRBJ2-3; a weak D match, TRBD2 (6 bases). V was cut by 3 bases and J by 2 bases, with 13 bases left in between. Looked up from germline, CDR1 is SGHRS and CDR2 is YFSETQ. The CDR3 is 15 amino acids.

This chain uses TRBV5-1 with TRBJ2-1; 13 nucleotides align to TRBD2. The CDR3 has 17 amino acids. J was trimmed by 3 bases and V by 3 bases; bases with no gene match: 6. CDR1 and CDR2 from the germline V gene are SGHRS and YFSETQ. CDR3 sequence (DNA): TGCGCCAGCAGCTCCGGACTAGCGGGGGTGAGCTACAATGAGCAGTTCTTC. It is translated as CASSSGLAGVSYNEQFF.

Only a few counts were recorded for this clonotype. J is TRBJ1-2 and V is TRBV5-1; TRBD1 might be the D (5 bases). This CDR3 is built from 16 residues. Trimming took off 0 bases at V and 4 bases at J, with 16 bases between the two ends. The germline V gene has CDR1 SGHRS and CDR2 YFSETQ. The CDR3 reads CASSLAVRGRSYGYTF. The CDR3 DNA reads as TGCGCCAGCAGCTTGGCCGTTAGGGGCCGCTCCTATGGCTACACCTTC.

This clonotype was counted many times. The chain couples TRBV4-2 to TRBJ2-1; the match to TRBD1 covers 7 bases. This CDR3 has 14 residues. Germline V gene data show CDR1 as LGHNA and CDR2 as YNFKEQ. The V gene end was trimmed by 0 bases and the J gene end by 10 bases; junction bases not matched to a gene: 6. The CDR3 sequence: CASSQDLRGREQFF. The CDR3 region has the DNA TGTGCCAGCAGCCAAGATCTAAGGGGGCGAGAGCAGTTCTTC.

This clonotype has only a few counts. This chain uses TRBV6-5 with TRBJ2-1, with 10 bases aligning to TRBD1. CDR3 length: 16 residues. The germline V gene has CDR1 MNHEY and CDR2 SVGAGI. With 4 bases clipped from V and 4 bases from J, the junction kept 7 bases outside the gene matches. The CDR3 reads CASSLVPGQGYNEQFF. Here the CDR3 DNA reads TGTGCCAGCAGTTTGGTCCCGGGACAGGGGTACAATGAGCAGTTCTTC.

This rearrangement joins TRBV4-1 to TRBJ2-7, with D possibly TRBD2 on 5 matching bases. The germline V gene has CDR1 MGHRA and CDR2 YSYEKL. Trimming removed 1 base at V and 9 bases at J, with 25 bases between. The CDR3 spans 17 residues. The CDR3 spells CASSQVLSKDSRFGQYF. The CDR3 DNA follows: TGCGCCAGCAGCCAAGTGTTAAGTAAGGACTCTCGATTCGGGCAGTACTTC.

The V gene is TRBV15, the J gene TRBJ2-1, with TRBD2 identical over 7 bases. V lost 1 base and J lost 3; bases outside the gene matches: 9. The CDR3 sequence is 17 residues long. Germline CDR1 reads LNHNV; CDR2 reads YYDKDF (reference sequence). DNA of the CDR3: TGTGCCACCAGCAGAGGCAGAGCGGGGTCTCGCTACAATGAGCAGTTCTTC. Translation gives CATSRGRAGSRYNEQFF.

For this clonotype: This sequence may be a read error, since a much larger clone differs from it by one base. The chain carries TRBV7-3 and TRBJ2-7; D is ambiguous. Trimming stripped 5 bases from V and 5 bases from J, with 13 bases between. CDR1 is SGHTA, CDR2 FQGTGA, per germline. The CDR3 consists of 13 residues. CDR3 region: CASSRDHTNEQYF. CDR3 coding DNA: TGTGCCAGCAGCCGTGACCACACTAACGAGCAGTACTTC.

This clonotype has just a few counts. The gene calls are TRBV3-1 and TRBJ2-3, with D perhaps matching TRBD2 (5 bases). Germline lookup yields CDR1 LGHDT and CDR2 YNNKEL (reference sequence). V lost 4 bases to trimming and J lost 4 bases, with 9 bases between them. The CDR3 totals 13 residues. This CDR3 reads CASSPRRADTQYF. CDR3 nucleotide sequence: TGTGCCAGCAGCCCCCGGCGGGCAGATACGCAGTATTTT.

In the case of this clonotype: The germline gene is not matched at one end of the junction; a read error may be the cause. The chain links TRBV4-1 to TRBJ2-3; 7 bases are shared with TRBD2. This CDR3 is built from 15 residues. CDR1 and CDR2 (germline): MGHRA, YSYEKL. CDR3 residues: CAGSQDAGEGDTQYF. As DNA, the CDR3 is TGCGCCGGCAGCCAAGACGCGGGGGAGGGGGATACGCAGTATTTT.

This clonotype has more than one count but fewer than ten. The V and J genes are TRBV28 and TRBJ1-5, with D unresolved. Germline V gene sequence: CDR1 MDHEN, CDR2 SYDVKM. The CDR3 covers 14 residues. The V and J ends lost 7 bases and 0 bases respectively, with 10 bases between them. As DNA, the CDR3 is TGTGCCAGCACCTGGACCCATAGCAATCAGCCCCAGCATTTT. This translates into CASTWTHSNQPQHF.

Here the CDR3 DNA reads TGTGCCAGCACCGCAGGGTTTGTGGGAGGCGGCAATGAGCAGTTCTTC. Amino acids: CASTAGFVGGGNEQFF. The J gene is TRBJ2-1, the V gene TRBV12-3 or TRBV12-4; TRBD2 is a possible D gene (6 bases). Trimming cost V 7 bases and J 6 bases, with 22 bases left between them. The CDR3 contains 16 residues.

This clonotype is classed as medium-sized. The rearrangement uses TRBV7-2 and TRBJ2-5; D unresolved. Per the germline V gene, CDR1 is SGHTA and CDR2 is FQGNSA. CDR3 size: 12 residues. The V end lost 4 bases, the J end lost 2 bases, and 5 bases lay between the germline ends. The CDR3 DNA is TGTGCCAGCAGCTGGGGACAAGAGACCCAGTACTTC. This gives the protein CASSWGQETQYF.

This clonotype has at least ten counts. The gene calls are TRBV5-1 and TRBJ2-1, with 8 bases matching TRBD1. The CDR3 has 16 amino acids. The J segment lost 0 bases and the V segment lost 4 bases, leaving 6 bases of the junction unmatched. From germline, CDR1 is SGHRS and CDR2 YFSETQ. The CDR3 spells CASSAGTGRSYNEQFF. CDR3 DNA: TGCGCCAGCAGCGCCGGGACAGGACGCTCCTACAATGAGCAGTTCTTC.

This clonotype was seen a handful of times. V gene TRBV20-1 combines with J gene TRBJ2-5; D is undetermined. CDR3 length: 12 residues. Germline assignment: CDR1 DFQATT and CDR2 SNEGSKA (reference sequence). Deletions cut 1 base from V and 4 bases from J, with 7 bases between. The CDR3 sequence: CSARVLGETQYF. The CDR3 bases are TGCAGTGCTAGAGTCCTGGGAGAGACCCAGTACTTC.

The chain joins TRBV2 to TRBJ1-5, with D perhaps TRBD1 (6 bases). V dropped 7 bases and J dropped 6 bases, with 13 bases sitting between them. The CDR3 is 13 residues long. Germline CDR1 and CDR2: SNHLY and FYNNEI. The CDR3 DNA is TGTGCCAGCAAAACAGGGCTGGGTCAGCCCCAGCATTTT. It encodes CASKTGLGQPQHF.

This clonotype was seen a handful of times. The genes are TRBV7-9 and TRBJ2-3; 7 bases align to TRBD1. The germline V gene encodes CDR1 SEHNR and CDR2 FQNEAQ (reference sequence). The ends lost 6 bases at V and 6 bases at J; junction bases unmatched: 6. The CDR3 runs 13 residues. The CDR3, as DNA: TGTGCCAGCAGTCCTCCGGGACAGGATACGCAGTATTTT. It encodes CASSPPGQDTQYF.

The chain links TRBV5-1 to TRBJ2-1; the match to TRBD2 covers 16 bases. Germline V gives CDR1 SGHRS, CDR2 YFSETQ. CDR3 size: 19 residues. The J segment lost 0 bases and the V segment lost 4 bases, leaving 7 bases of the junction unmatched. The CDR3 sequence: CASSPGTSGRESSYNEQFF. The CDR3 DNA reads TGCGCCAGCAGCCCCGGGACTAGCGGGAGGGAGAGCTCCTACAATGAGCAGTTCTTC.

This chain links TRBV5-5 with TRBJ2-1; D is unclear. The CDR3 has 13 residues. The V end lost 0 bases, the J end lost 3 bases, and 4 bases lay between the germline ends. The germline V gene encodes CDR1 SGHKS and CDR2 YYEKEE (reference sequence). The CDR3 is CASSLVYYNEQFF. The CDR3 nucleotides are TGTGCCAGCAGCTTGGTGTACTACAATGAGCAGTTCTTC.

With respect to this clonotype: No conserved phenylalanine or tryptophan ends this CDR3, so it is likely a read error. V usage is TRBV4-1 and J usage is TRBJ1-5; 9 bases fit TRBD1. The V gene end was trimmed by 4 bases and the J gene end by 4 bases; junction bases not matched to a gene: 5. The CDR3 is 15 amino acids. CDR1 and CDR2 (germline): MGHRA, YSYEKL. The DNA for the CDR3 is TGCGCCAGCAGCCCGGCGACAGGGGGTAATCAGCCCCAGCATCTT. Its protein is CASSPATGGNQPQHL.